Presented here are 9 T cell receptor beta chains from one specimen sequenced in a study of identical twins. TCRdb redid the calling of the 5' RACE reads with MiXCR, one entry per CDR3 protein. The sample has 500,000 or so distinct CDR3 sequences; approximately 14% are singletons. These data were likewise used in another study, on yellow fever vaccine responses in identical twins.

Material: CD4+ T cells sorted from blood. The receptor source for this set is a woman aged 18-35 years in good health.

This clonotype was seen only a few times. CDR3 in amino acids: CASRLITDSNQPQHF. In nucleotides, the CDR3 is TGTGCCAGCAGGTTGATTACAGATAGCAATCAGCCCCAGCATTTT. V is TRBV2 and J is TRBJ1-5; D is uncertain. The CDR3 extends over 15 amino acids. Trimming shortened V by 6 bases and J by 0 bases, and 12 bases separated the two germline ends. Germline assignment: CDR1 SNHLY and CDR2 FYNNEI.

V gene TRBV6-5 combines with J gene TRBJ2-1, with 7 bases aligning to TRBD1. CDR1 is MNHEY and CDR2 is SVGAGI in the germline V gene. The CDR3 covers 16 residues. Germline trimming cut 2 bases from V and 5 bases from J; bases unmatched to any gene: 9. DNA for the CDR3: TGTGCCAGCAGTTACAGGGGGCTCAGGCCTGACAATGAGCAGTTCTTC. Protein product: CASSYRGLRPDNEQFF.

This clonotype was counted only a few times. The rearrangement links TRBV4-3 to TRBJ2-7; the match to TRBD2 covers 11 bases. Per germline, CDR1 LGHNA and CDR2 YSLEER. This CDR3 has 16 amino acids. V shed 4 bases, J shed 4 bases, and the junction held 9 bases outside the gene matches. CDR3 residues: CASSREIAGGKYEQYF. Written as DNA, the CDR3 is TGCGCCAGCAGCCGAGAAATAGCGGGAGGGAAATACGAGCAGTACTTC.

The rearrangement links TRBV20-1 to TRBJ2-1, with 9 bases aligning to TRBD2. Germline CDR1 and CDR2: DFQATT and SNEGSKA (reference sequence). The CDR3 is 14 residues long. V lost 6 bases and J lost 6; bases outside the gene matches: 9. The chain's CDR3 is CSALKRGVSNEQFF. In DNA, the CDR3 is TGCAGTGCCCTGAAGCGGGGGGTTTCCAATGAGCAGTTCTTC.

This chain uses TRBV10-2 with TRBJ2-7; D is ambiguous. Germline V lookup: CDR1 WSHSY, CDR2 SAAADI. The V and J ends lost 6 bases and 2 bases respectively, with 14 bases between them. The CDR3 is made up of 14 amino acids. The CDR3 DNA is TGCGCCAGCAGCCTACCGGGTCAACCCTACGAGCAGTACTTC. This gives the protein CASSLPGQPYEQYF.

This clonotype has a count of ten or more. The V gene is TRBV11-2, the J gene TRBJ2-4, with D tentatively TRBD1 or TRBD2 (5 bases each). The V end lost 5 bases, the J end lost 0 bases, and 26 bases lay between the germline ends. Per germline, CDR1 SGHAT and CDR2 FQNNGV. The CDR3 sequence is 20 residues long. The CDR3: CASSLSGTSYSSLAKNIQYF. In DNA, the CDR3 is TGTGCCAGCAGCCTGTCTGGGACGTCTTACAGCTCCTTAGCCAAAAACATTCAGTACTTC.

This clonotype came up a few times. The chain recombines TRBV2 with TRBJ2-7; unclear D gene. The germline V and J ends were trimmed by 3 bases and 7 bases, with 16 bases remaining between them. Germline V gene lookup returns CDR1 SNHLY and CDR2 FYNNEI. The CDR3 runs 14 residues. This CDR3 reads CASSEMVETGEQYF. The CDR3 DNA is TGTGCCAGCAGTGAGATGGTGGAGACGGGTGAGCAGTACTTC.

This clonotype was seen at least ten times. The chain combines TRBV2 with TRBJ2-4, with 10 bases aligning to TRBD2. Germline V gene data show CDR1 as SNHLY and CDR2 as FYNNEI. Losses at the gene ends were 6 bases for V and 1 base for J; bases not matched to a gene: 12. This CDR3 is built from 18 residues. CDR3 residues: CASSSSGGQAVAKNIQYF. The DNA of the CDR3 is TGTGCCAGCAGCTCTAGCGGGGGCCAGGCCGTGGCCAAAAACATTCAGTACTTC.

This clonotype was picked up a small number of times. The chain has TRBV7-2 and TRBJ1-2; D gene ambiguous. CDR1 SGHTA and CDR2 FQGNSA come from the germline V gene. This CDR3 comprises 14 residues. Trimming stripped 5 bases from V and 2 bases from J, with 12 bases between. The CDR3 nucleotides are TGTGCCAGCAGCCCAGTGGTAGTAAACTATGGCTACACCTTC. Encoded protein: CASSPVVVNYGYTF.